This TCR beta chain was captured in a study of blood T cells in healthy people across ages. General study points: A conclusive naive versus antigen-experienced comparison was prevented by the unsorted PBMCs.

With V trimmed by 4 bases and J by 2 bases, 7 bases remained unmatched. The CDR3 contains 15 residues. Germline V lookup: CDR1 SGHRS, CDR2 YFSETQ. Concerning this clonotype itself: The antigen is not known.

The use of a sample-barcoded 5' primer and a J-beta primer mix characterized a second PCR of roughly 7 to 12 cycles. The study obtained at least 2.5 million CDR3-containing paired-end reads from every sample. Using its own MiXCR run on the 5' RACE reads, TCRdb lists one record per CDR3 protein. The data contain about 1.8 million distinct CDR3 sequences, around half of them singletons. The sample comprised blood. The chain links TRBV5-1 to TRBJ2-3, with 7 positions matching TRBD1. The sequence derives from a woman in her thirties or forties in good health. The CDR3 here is CASSQGQLLTDTQYF. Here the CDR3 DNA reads TGCGCCAGCAGCCAGGGACAGCTTCTCACAGATACGCAGTATTTT.